One and the same sample provided the 9 T cell receptor beta chains below, sequenced in a study of CD8 T cells in ankylosing spondylitis. Each CDR3 protein gets one entry after TCRdb re-called the 5' RACE reads with MiXCR. The sample consists of some 180,000 distinct CDR3 sequences, 18% of them appearing once. Sequenced: blood, either unsorted or a sorted T cell fraction (not recorded which). These TCRs come from a male donor aged 10 to 35 with ankylosing spondylitis or in good health (not recorded which).

The chain uses TRBV7-6 and TRBJ2-7; the D gene is possibly TRBD2 (7 bases). In germline, CDR1 is SGHVS, CDR2 FNYEAQ. There are 14 residues in the CDR3. V was shortened by 1 base and J by 7 bases, with 14 bases between the two germline ends. The CDR3 coding sequence is TGTGCCAGCAGCTTAGGTGGGGGGGCTGAAGAGCAGTACTTC. It codes for CASSLGGGAEEQYF.

The V and J genes are TRBV5-4 and TRBJ2-7, with 10 bases that match TRBD2. Germline CDR1 is SGHNT and CDR2 is YYREEE (reference sequence). The CDR3 runs 16 residues. V was clipped by 4 bases and J by 6 bases; unmatched bases: 13. The CDR3 here is CASSPSTGLAGVEQYV. CDR3 DNA: TGTGCCAGCAGCCCATCCACGGGGCTAGCGGGAGTCGAGCAGTACGTC.

In this sample, this clonotype turned up many times. V gene TRBV18 combines with J gene TRBJ2-5; D is unclear. The CDR3 has 13 amino acids. Trimming pared 0 bases from V and 4 bases from J, leaving 6 bases between. From germline, CDR1 is KGHSH and CDR2 LQKENI. The CDR3 is CASSPPGIETQYF. CDR3 nucleotides: TGTGCCAGCTCACCACCGGGGATAGAGACCCAGTACTTC.

This clonotype was seen repeatedly, ten times or more. The chain couples TRBV6-5 to TRBJ1-4; D call uncertain. The germline gives CDR1 MNHEY, CDR2 SVGAGI. There are 14 residues in the CDR3. V lost 4 bases to trimming and J lost 8 bases, with 14 bases between them. CDR3 residues: CASSFTPFSEKLFF. The CDR3 region has the DNA TGTGCCAGCAGTTTCACCCCTTTCAGCGAAAAACTGTTTTTT.

In this sample, this clonotype turned up many times. V gene TRBV5-5 combines with J gene TRBJ2-7, with a possible D match to TRBD1 (7 bases). The CDR3 is 14 amino acids. From germline, CDR1 is SGHKS and CDR2 YYEKEE (reference sequence). Deletions cut 4 bases from V and 3 bases from J, with 14 bases between. The CDR3 is CASSKGAGNYEQYF. The CDR3 DNA follows: TGTGCCAGCAGCAAGGGGGCGGGAAACTACGAGCAGTACTTC. Full variable domain (rest looked up from reference TRBV5-5 and TRBJ2-7): DAGVTQSPTHLIKTRGQQVTLRCSPISGHKSVSWYQQVLGQGPQFIFQYYEKEERGRGNFPDRFSARQFPNYSSELNVNALLLGDSALYLCASSKGAGNYEQYFGPGTRLTVT.

This clonotype was counted many times. This sequence joins TRBV5-6 and TRBJ2-1, with 7 bases lining up with TRBD1. Germline CDR1 reads SGHDT; CDR2 reads YYEEEE. CDR3 length: 15 residues. Trimming removed 4 bases from V and 3 bases from J; junction bases left unmatched: 7. As DNA, the CDR3 is TGTGCCAGCAGCCCCGGACAGGTCATCTACAATGAGCAGTTCTTC. This gives the protein CASSPGQVIYNEQFF.

This clonotype was counted ten times or more. The chain has TRBV6-5 and TRBJ1-5, with D perhaps TRBD1 (6 bases). Germline CDR1 reads MNHEY; CDR2 reads SVGAGI. V lost 10 bases and J 6 bases, leaving 16 bases between the germline ends. The CDR3 runs to 13 residues. The chain's CDR3 is CATTGGGGQPQHF. The CDR3 nucleotides read TGTGCCACCACAGGAGGGGGGGGTCAGCCCCAGCATTTT.

This chain links TRBV20-1 with TRBJ1-4, with D perhaps TRBD1 (5 bases). Germline V gene lookup returns CDR1 DFQATT and CDR2 SNEGSKA (reference sequence). Trimming stripped 4 bases from V and 5 bases from J, with 11 bases between. The CDR3 totals 13 residues. In DNA form, the CDR3 reads TGCAGTGCTATGGAGGGGCTAAATGAAAAACTGTTTTTT. Translating gives CSAMEGLNEKLFF.

There are many counts of this clonotype. The chain uses TRBV12-3 or TRBV12-4 and TRBJ2-5, with a tentative D call TRBD1 (7 bases). The CDR3 contains 14 residues. V was trimmed by 2 bases and J by 5 bases, leaving 12 bases between them. The CDR3 loop is CASSLPGGGETQYF. In nucleotides, the CDR3 is TGTGCCAGCAGTTTACCAGGGGGAGGCGAGACCCAGTACTTC.